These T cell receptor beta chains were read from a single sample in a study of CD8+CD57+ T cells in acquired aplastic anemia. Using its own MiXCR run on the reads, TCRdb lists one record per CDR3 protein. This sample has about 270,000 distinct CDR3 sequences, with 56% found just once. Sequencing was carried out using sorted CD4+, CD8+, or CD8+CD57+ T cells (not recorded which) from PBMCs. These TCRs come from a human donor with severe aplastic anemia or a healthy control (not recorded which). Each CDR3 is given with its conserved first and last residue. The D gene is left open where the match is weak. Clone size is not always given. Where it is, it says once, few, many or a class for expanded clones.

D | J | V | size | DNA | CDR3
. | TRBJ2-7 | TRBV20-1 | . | TGCAGTGCTAGACCTGGATTAGCGAAGGCCTACGAGCAGTACTTC | CSARPGLAKAYEQYF
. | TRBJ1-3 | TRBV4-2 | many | TGTGCCAGCAGCCAAGACGGGACGGAAGGAAACACCATATATTTT | CASSQDGTEGNTIYF
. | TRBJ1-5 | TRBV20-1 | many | TGCAGTGCAATACCCCCGACAGGCAATCAGCCCCAGCATTTT | CSAIPPTGNQPQHF
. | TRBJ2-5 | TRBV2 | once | TGTGCCAGCCAGGGTCCTGGCGAGACCCAGTGCTTC | CASQGPGETQCF
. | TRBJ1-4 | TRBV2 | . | TGTGCCAGCAGTACCGGAACAGGCCAAGGGGGTGAAAAACTGTTTTTT | CASSTGTGQGGEKLFF
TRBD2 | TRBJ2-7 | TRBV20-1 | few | TGCAGTGCTAGAGATCGGGCTAGCGGGGGTTACGAGCAGTACTTC | CSARDRASGGYEQYF
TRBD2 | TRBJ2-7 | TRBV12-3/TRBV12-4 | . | TGTGCCAGCAGCCCCCTCCCTCCGGGGACTAGCGACCACGAGCAGTACTTC | CASSPLPPGTSDHEQYF
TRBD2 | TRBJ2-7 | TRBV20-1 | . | TGCAGTGCCCCGGCGGGAGCCGGTTCCTACGAGCAGTACTTC | CSAPAGAGSYEQYF
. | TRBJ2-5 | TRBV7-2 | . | TGTGCCAGCAGCTTAGTGAGAGGAGAGACCAAGTACTTC | CASSLVRGETKYF
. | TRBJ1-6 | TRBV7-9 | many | TGTGCCAGCAGCTTCGCAGGGCGAGCTTCACCCCTCCACTTT | CASSFAGRASPLHF
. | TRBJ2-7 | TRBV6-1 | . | TGTGCCAGCAGTGAAATCGGACAGAGCCTATACGAGCAGTACTTC | CASSEIGQSLYEQYF
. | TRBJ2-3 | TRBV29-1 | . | TGCAGCGCCACTGGGGGTAACACAGTGGGTACGCAGTATTTT | CSATGGNTVGTQYF
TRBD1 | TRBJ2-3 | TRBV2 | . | TGTGCCAGCAGTGAAGGTTCGGGACAGGGGAGGGGAGATACGCAGTATTTT | CASSEGSGQGRGDTQYF
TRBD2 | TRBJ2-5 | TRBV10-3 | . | TGTGCCAGCTCTAGCGGGGGGCCCAGGGAGACCCAGTACTTC | CASSSGGPRETQYF
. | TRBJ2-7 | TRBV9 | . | TGTGCCAGCAGCCGCCAAGGGCACGAGCAGTACTTC | CASSRQGHEQYF
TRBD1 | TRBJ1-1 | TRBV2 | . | TGTGCCAGCAGCCAGGACAGGGCAAGGGGAAGGACTGAAGCTTTCTTT | CASSQDRARGRTEAFF
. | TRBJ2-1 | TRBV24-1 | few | TGTGCCACCAGTGACTATCAGTCCCGCTCCTACAATGAGCAGTTCTTC | CATSDYQSRSYNEQFF
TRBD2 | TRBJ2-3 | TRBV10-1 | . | TGCGCCAGCAGCCCCATGGGGGGGACGAGCACAGATACGCAGTATTTT | CASSPMGGTSTDTQYF
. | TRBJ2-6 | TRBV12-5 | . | TGTGCTAGTGGTTTCCGGGCTAGTGGGGCCAACGTCCTGACTTTC | CASGFRASGANVLTF
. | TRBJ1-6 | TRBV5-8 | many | TGTGCCAGCAGCTTGGAGGCCGCGTACGGGTCACCCCTCCACTTT | CASSLEAAYGSPLHF
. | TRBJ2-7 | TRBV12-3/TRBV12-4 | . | TGTGCCAGCAGTAGGACACCGAGCTCCTACGAGCAGTACTTC | CASSRTPSSYEQYF
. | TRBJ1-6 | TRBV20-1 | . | TGCAGTGCTAGAGTAGGTGGAGCTTTCAATCCACCCCTCCACTTT | CSARVGGAFNPPLHF
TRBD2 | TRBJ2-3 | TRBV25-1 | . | TGTACCAGCGGGGGGGGCCCAGATACGCAGTATTTT | CTSGGGPDTQYF
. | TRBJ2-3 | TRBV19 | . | TGTGCCAGTAGGATCACAGATACGCAGTATTTT | CASRITDTQYF
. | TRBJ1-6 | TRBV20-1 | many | TGCAGTGCTAGAGATCAGGGAACCTATAATTCACCCCTCCACTTT | CSARDQGTYNSPLHF
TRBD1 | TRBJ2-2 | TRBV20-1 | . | TGCAGTGCGCCCGGGACAGGGCGGAACACCGGGGAGCTGTTTTTT | CSAPGTGRNTGELFF
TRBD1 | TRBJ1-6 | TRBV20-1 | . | TGCAGTGCCTCCGTGGGAGGACAGGGGGCCGGATCACCCCTCCACTTT | CSASVGGQGAGSPLHF
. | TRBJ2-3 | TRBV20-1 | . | TGCAGTGCTAGGACTCTCACAGATACGCAGTATTTT | CSARTLTDTQYF
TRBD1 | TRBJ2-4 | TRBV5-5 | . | TGTGCCAGCAGCCCCGCTGCCCCCGGGACAGGGGAGGTTAGGGACATTCAGTACTTC | CASSPAAPGTGEVRDIQYF
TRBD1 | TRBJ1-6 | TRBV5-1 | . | TGCGCCAGCAGCGCGAAAGACAGGGGGACAGATTCACCCCTCCACTTT | CASSAKDRGTDSPLHF
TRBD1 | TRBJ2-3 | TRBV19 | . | TGTGCCAGTAGTCCCGAGACAGGGGGCTCCACAGATACGCAGTATTTT | CASSPETGGSTDTQYF
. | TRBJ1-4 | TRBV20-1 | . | TGCAGTGCTAGAGATCCCCGCGGGGGGGGGCGAAATGAAAAACTGCTTTTT | CSARDPRGGGRNEKLLF
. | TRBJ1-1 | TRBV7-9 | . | TGTGCCAGCAGACCCGGTCTCCGAGACTCTGAAGCTTTCTTT | CASRPGLRDSEAFF
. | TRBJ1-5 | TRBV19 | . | TGTGCCAGTAGTACGAGTAGCAATCAGACCCAGCATTTT | CASSTSSNQTQHF
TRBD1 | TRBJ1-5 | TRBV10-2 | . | TGCGCCAGCAGTGAGACTGGACAGGGCAATCAGCCCCAGCATTTT | CASSETGQGNQPQHF
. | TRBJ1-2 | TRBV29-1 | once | TGCAGCGTTTACAAGGGTAATAACTATGGCTACACCTTC | CSVYKGNNYGYTF
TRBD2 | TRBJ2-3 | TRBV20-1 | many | TGCAGCCTTCGGGGGGGGAAAGATACGCAGTATTTT | CSLRGGKDTQYF
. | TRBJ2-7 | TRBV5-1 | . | TGCGCCAGCAGCTCCGGGACACCTCAGATCCAGCAGTACTTC | CASSSGTPQIQQYF
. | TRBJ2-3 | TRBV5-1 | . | TGCGCCAGCAGCTTGGAGGGGTATCTGAGCGCAGATACGCAGTATTTT | CASSLEGYLSADTQYF
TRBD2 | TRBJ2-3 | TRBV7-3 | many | TGTGCCAGCAGCTTAGCGGGGGTAACAGATACGCAGTATTTT | CASSLAGVTDTQYF
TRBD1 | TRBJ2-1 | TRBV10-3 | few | TGTGCCATCATGGACAGGGTGGGCAATGAGCAGTTCTTC | CAIMDRVGNEQFF
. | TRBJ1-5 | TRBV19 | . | TGTGCCAGTAGTATCAATAGGAGGGGTGTGCAGCCCCAGCATTTT | CASSINRRGVQPQHF
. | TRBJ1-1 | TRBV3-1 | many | TGTGCCAGCAGCCAGCCGGGACCTAACACTGAAGCTTTCTTT | CASSQPGPNTEAFF
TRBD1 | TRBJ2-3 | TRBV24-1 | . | TGTGCCACCCGCTCGGACAGGGGGCGGGGGGGCCGCATAGATACGCAGTATTTT | CATRSDRGRGGRIDTQYF
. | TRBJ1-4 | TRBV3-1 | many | TGTGCCAGCAGCCAAGATGGCGGCGAAAAACTGTTTTTT | CASSQDGGEKLFF
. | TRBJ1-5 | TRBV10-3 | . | TGTGCCATCGGGGGAGGTGAAGATCAGCCCCAGCATTTT | CAIGGGEDQPQHF
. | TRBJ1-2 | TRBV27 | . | TGTGCCAGCAGTCCTCGGACAGCTAACTATGGCTACACCTTC | CASSPRTANYGYTF
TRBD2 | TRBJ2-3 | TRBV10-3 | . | TGTGCCATCAGTGAGATCGGCCTAAGCGGGGGCACAGATACGCAGTATTTT | CAISEIGLSGGTDTQYF
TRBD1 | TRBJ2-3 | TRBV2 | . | TGTGCCAGCAGCCCCGGGACAGGGATACCCACAGATACGCAGTATTTT | CASSPGTGIPTDTQYF
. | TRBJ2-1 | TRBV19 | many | TGTGCCAGTAGTATGAGTGATCGGGGTGAGCAGTTCTTC | CASSMSDRGEQFF
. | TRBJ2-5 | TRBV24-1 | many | TGTGCCACCAGTGGAACCCGGCAGGGCCAAGAGACCCAGTACTTC | CATSGTRQGQETQYF